A selection of T cell receptor beta chains follows, all from one sample in a study of T cell responses to AZD1222 COVID-19 vaccine. Libraries were prepared by immunoSEQ multiplex PCR; TCRdb keeps only in-frame clonotypes and omits some of them. The sample holds about 180,000 clones, 88% seen once. Material: peripheral blood, obtained 28 days after the second AZD1222 dose. Receptors were obtained from an adult who received the AZD1222 COVID-19 vaccine. The CDR3 runs from the conserved cysteine through the conserved F or W. A D gene is named only where the DNA matches it firmly. Not every row has a clone size; where given, it reads once, few, many or a size class.

V	D	size	J	CDR3	DNA
TRBV6-1	-	-	TRBJ2-1	CASSARGGGSVNEQFF	TGTGCCAGCAGTGCGAGAGGGGGGGGGTCAGTCAATGAGCAGTTCTTC
TRBV7-3	TRBD2	-	TRBJ2-1	CASSRGLASNEQFF	TGTGCCAGCAGCCGGGGACTAGCGAGCAATGAGCAGTTCTTC
TRBV5-1	TRBD1	-	TRBJ1-5	CASSTGEMGQPQHF	TGCGCCAGCAGCACAGGGGAGATGGGTCAGCCCCAGCATTTT
TRBV6-6	-	-	TRBJ2-5	CASSYSASGQETQYF	TGTGCCAGCAGTTACTCGGCGTCAGGCCAAGAGACCCAGTACTTC
TRBV6-5	TRBD1	-	TRBJ2-3	CASTPGQADTQYF	TGTGCCAGCACCCCCGGACAGGCAGATACGCAGTATTTT
TRBV30	-	once	TRBJ2-6	CAWSQYSGANVLTF	TGTGCCTGGAGCCAATACTCTGGGGCCAACGTCCTGACTTTC
TRBV28	TRBD2	-	TRBJ2-1	CASTIGLAGRNEQFF	TGTGCCAGCACTATCGGACTAGCGGGAAGGAATGAGCAGTTCTTC
TRBV18	-	-	TRBJ1-6	CASSPPGWDSPLHF	TGTGCCAGCTCACCGCCAGGCTGGGATTCACCCCTCCACTTT
TRBV2	-	-	TRBJ2-1	CASRSGLSHEQFF	TGTGCCAGCAGATCGGGACTCAGCCATGAGCAGTTCTTC
TRBV30	-	-	TRBJ1-3	CAWSSGDDTIYF	TGTGCCTGGAGTTCGGGGGATGACACCATATATTTT
TRBV19	-	-	TRBJ2-3	CASSLGPGGGDTQYF	TGTGCCAGTAGTCTCGGCCCCGGAGGGGGAGATACGCAGTATTTT
TRBV7-2	-	-	TRBJ2-3	CASSLNKQDTQYF	TGTGCCAGCAGCTTAAATAAGCAAGATACGCAGTATTTT
TRBV2	TRBD1	-	TRBJ1-1	CASSETDRGTEAFF	TGTGCCAGCAGTGAGACTGACAGGGGGACTGAAGCTTTCTTT
TRBV5-4	TRBD2	-	TRBJ2-7	CASRPTSASSYEQYF	TGTGCCAGCAGGCCGACTAGCGCGAGCTCCTACGAGCAGTACTTC
TRBV24-1	-	-	TRBJ2-2	CATSAFALGNTGELFF	TGTGCCACCAGTGCCTTTGCACTTGGGAACACCGGGGAGCTGTTTTTT
TRBV18	TRBD1	-	TRBJ2-7	CASSPPGTGGYEQYF	TGTGCCAGCTCACCACCCGGGACAGGCGGGTACGAGCAGTACTTC
TRBV7-9	-	-	TRBJ1-2	CASSHAQYYGYTF	TGTGCCAGCAGCCACGCCCAATATTATGGCTACACCTTC
TRBV3-1/TRBV3-2	-	-	TRBJ2-3	CASSQVAAGTDTQYF	TGTGCCAGCAGCCAAGTAGCAGCGGGCACAGATACGCAGTATTTT
TRBV6-4	TRBD1	-	TRBJ1-2	CASSDVSGTGGPSYGYTF	TGTGCCAGCAGTGACGTGTCCGGGACAGGGGGCCCGAGCTATGGCTACACCTTC
TRBV11-2	TRBD1	-	TRBJ1-2	CASGRGQAEVTF	TGTGCCAGCGGCAGGGGACAGGCCGAGGTCACCTTC
TRBV7-7	-	-	TRBJ2-3	CASSLAPAPSTDTQYF	TGTGCTAGCAGCTTAGCCCCCGCACCTAGCACAGATACGCAGTATTTT
TRBV4-2	TRBD2	-	TRBJ2-7	CASSPTSGGSEQYF	TGTGCCAGCAGCCCCACTAGCGGGGGCTCCGAGCAGTACTTC
TRBV7-8	-	-	TRBJ1-4	CASSSRTLAHEKLFF	TGTGCCAGCAGCTCGAGGACATTAGCCCATGAAAAACTGTTTTTT
TRBV2	TRBD1	-	TRBJ1-3	CASSGQGAGNTIYF	TGTGCCAGCAGCGGACAGGGAGCTGGAAACACCATATATTTT
TRBV5-4	-	-	TRBJ2-6	CASSWDFPGANVLTF	TGTGCCAGCAGCTGGGACTTCCCTGGGGCCAACGTCCTGACTTTC
TRBV18	TRBD1	-	TRBJ1-3	CASSLGQGTGNTIYF	TGTGCCAGCTCACTAGGACAGGGCACTGGAAACACCATATATTTT
TRBV4-2	-	-	TRBJ2-1	CASSQAAASSSYNEQFF	TGTGCCAGCAGCCAAGCCGCAGCGTCTAGCTCCTACAATGAGCAGTTCTTC
TRBV7-9	-	once	TRBJ1-4	CASSFRSNEKLFF	TGTGCCAGCAGCTTTCGGTCCAATGAAAAACTGTTTTTT
TRBV25-1	-	-	TRBJ2-7	CASSAETSYEQYF	TGTGCCAGCAGTGCCGAAACTAGCTACGAGCAGTACTTC
TRBV18	-	-	TRBJ2-5	CASSPTYRETQYF	TGTGCCAGCTCACCCACGTACCGGGAGACCCAGTACTTC
TRBV6-4	TRBD2	once	TRBJ2-1	CASSRGGTSVTSSYNEQFF	TGTGCCAGCAGCCGAGGCGGGACTAGCGTGACCAGCTCCTACAATGAGCAGTTCTTC
TRBV9	TRBD2	-	TRBJ2-1	CASSLRGAGDRYNEQFF	TGTGCCAGCAGCCTCCGGGGCGCGGGAGATAGGTACAATGAGCAGTTCTTC
TRBV7-2	-	-	TRBJ2-7	CASSLSGNPQEQYF	TGTGCCAGCAGCTTATCGGGGAATCCCCAGGAGCAGTACTTC
TRBV6-2/TRBV6-3	-	-	TRBJ1-1	CASSPLGSLNTEAFF	TGTGCCAGCAGCCCCCTCGGTTCCCTCAACACTGAAGCTTTCTTT
TRBV15	-	once	TRBJ2-7	CATSRAGPERYEQYF	TGTGCCACCAGCAGAGCGGGGCCCGAACGCTACGAGCAGTACTTC
TRBV4-2	-	-	TRBJ1-5	CASSQAPGGVSPQHF	TGTGCCAGCAGCCAAGCCCCGGGGGGCGTCAGCCCCCAGCATTTT
TRBV7-9	-	once	TRBJ1-2	CASSKDLMGGYTF	TGTGCCAGCAGCAAGGACCTCATGGGAGGCTACACCTTC
TRBV5-6	TRBD2	-	TRBJ2-1	CASSSDLAGDQSSYNEQFF	TGTGCCAGCAGTTCGGATCTAGCGGGAGACCAGAGCTCCTACAATGAGCAGTTCTTC
TRBV6-6	-	-	TRBJ2-2	CASSQQELFTGELFF	TGTGCCAGCAGTCAACAGGAGTTGTTCACCGGGGAGCTGTTTTTT
TRBV2	-	few	TRBJ2-3	CASSEGREDTQYF	TGTGCCAGCAGTGAAGGCCGGGAAGATACGCAGTATTTT
TRBV5-1	TRBD2	-	TRBJ2-4	CASSLSLAGVLTKNIQYF	TGCGCCAGCAGCTTGAGTCTAGCGGGAGTCTTGACCAAAAACATTCAGTACTTC
TRBV3-1/TRBV3-2	-	-	TRBJ2-5	CASSQEMQVSETQYF	TGTGCCAGCAGCCAAGAAATGCAGGTTTCCGAGACCCAGTACTTC
TRBV16	-	-	TRBJ2-7	CASSQSGTTYEQYF	TGTGCCAGCAGCCAATCGGGGACAACCTACGAGCAGTACTTC